One sample yielded the 4 T cell receptor beta chains listed below, sequenced in a study of CXCR3-negative and CXCR3-positive naive CD8 T cells. Study-wide results and limits: A higher hydrophobicity marked the TRB CDR3s of CXCR3-positive naive cells versus CXCR3-negative naive cells.

The antigens of these receptors remain unknown. UMI-labeled TRB cDNA libraries were prepared by 5' RACE. TCRdb re-analyzed the 5' RACE reads; it lists each CDR3 protein once, without DNA. The sample table sets out over 70,000 distinct CDR3 sequences. Source material: naive CXCR3+ CD8+ T cells from blood. Subset: CD45RO-CCR7+CD27+CD95- naive CD8+ T cells expressing CXCR3 (TNR3+). The receptor source for this set is a human donor in good health. Some clones in this sample may be carry-over from other donors' samples.

This chain uses TRBV3-1 with TRBJ2-5; TCRdb calls TRBD1, which cannot be checked without DNA. CDR3 size: 15 residues. CDR1 and CDR2 (germline): LGHDT, YNNKEL (reference sequence). CDR3 residues: CASSPGQGEQETQYF.

The V gene is TRBV3-1, the J gene TRBJ2-3; the D gene TCRdb calls, TRBD2, cannot be checked with no DNA. The CDR3 is 14 residues long. CDR1 and CDR2 from the germline V gene are LGHDT and YNNKEL (reference sequence). The CDR3 here is CASSLRDFTDTQYF.

The rearrangement uses TRBV29-1 and TRBJ2-7; TCRdb's assignment of TRBD2 cannot be checked, as there is no DNA. The CDR3 is 14 amino acids. Germline CDR1 reads SQVTM; CDR2 reads ANQGSEA. The CDR3 region is CSVGLSGRPYEQYF.

This CDR3 is CSARRGPYSDQPQHF. This chain links TRBV20-1 with TRBJ1-5. Per germline, CDR1 DFQATT and CDR2 SNEGSKA (reference sequence). This CDR3 is 15 amino acids long.